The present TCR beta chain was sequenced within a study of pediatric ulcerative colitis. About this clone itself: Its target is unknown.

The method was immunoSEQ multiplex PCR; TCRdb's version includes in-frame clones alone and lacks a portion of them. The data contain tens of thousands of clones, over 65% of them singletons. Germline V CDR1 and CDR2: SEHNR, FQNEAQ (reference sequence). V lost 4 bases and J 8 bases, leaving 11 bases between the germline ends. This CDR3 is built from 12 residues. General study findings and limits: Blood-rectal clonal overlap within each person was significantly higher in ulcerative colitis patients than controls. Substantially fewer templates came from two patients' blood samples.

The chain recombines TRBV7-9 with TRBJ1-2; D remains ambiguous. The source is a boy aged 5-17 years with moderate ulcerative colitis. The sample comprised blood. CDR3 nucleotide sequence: TGTGCCAGCAGCTACCCCCTGGGGGGCTACACCTTC. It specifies CASSYPLGGYTF. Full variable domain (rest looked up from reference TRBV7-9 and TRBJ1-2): DTGVSQNPRHKITKRGQNVTFRCDPISEHNRLYWYRQTLGQGPEFLTYFQNEAQLEKSRLLSDRFSAERPKGSFSTLEIQRTEQGDSAMYLCASSYPLGGYTFGSGTRLTVV.